What follows are 12 T cell receptor beta chains derived from one specimen sequenced in a study of CD8 T cells in Susac syndrome. RNA totalling about 0.5 to 1 ug underwent reverse transcription with random hexamers. TCRdb itself ran the immunoSEQ multiplex PCR reads through MiXCR, one entry per CDR3 protein. The data hold just under 95,000 distinct CDR3 sequences, with about 93% observed a single time. The sequenced sample was CD4+ T cells from PBMCs. Source of these receptors: a human donor with Susac syndrome.

V usage is TRBV18 and J usage is TRBJ2-7; the D gene is possibly TRBD1 (5 bases). V gave up 1 base and J gave up 0 bases, with 19 bases separating them. Germline V gives CDR1 KGHSH, CDR2 LQKENI. This CDR3 comprises 18 residues. The DNA of the CDR3 is TGTGCCAGCTCACCACTCCCGATGACAGCTTCAGACTCCTACGAGCAGTACTTC. Its protein is CASSPLPMTASDSYEQYF.

The chain joins TRBV19 to TRBJ1-5, with 7 bases that match TRBD1. Germline CDR1 is LNHDA and CDR2 is SQIVND (reference sequence). The CDR3 sequence is 14 residues long. V lost 7 bases and J lost 7; bases outside the gene matches: 10. As DNA, the CDR3 is TGTGCCAGTAAACCTACAGGGGAGCGACAGCCCCAGCATTTT. Its translation: CASKPTGERQPQHF.

In this sample, this clonotype turned up once. The chain uses TRBV15 and TRBJ2-1; D is unresolved. CDR1 LNHNV and CDR2 YYDKDF come from the germline V gene (reference sequence). The ends were cut back, 0 bases at V and 5 bases at J, with 5 bases in the middle. The CDR3 totals 13 residues. The CDR3 nucleotides are TGTGCCACCAGCAGAGATAGGCACAATGAGCAGTTCTTC. It specifies CATSRDRHNEQFF.

This chain connects TRBV4-1 to TRBJ1-2, with D unclear. The V and J ends lost 0 bases and 5 bases respectively, with 10 bases between them. The germline V gene has CDR1 MGHRA and CDR2 YSYEKL. The CDR3 sequence is 14 residues long. The CDR3 protein is CASSQDGQNYGYTF. CDR3 sequence (DNA): TGCGCCAGCAGCCAAGATGGGCAAAATTATGGCTACACCTTC.

The chain employs TRBV5-6 and TRBJ1-5; 9 nucleotides align to TRBD1. V shed 3 bases and J 2 bases; nucleotides not matched to a gene: 0. Germline-derived CDR1 and CDR2 are SGHDT and YYEEEE. This CDR3 is 14 amino acids long. The CDR3 sequence is CASSWTGGNQPQHF. CDR3 coding DNA: TGTGCCAGCAGCTGGACAGGGGGCAATCAGCCCCAGCATTTT.

This chain uses TRBV2 with TRBJ2-1; 7 bases agree with TRBD2. Per germline, CDR1 SNHLY and CDR2 FYNNEI. V lost 6 bases and J lost 10; bases outside the gene matches: 6. This CDR3 is built from 12 residues. The CDR3 region is CASRRAGNEQFF. The CDR3 DNA is TGTGCCAGCAGGAGAGCGGGGAACGAGCAGTTCTTC.

The V call is TRBV20-1, the J call TRBJ2-3; possibly TRBD1 for D (5 bases). V dropped 2 bases and J dropped 6 bases, with 15 bases sitting between them. This CDR3 has 14 amino acids. Germline lookup yields CDR1 DFQATT and CDR2 SNEGSKA (reference sequence). CDR3 nucleotide sequence: TGCAGTGCTAGAACTCCTTTGGCAGGGGATACGCAGTATTTT. Amino acids: CSARTPLAGDTQYF.

The chain links TRBV15 to TRBJ2-2; possible D gene TRBD2, 6 bases. The germline V gene has CDR1 LNHNV and CDR2 YYDKDF (reference sequence). With 0 bases removed from V and 6 bases from J, the gap between germline ends came to 8 bases. This CDR3 is built from 14 residues. CDR3 protein: CATSRDWGAGELFF. For the CDR3, the DNA is TGTGCCACCAGCAGAGATTGGGGGGCCGGGGAGCTGTTTTTT.

This clonotype was observed a single time. This chain connects TRBV3-1 to TRBJ2-7, with D tentatively TRBD2 (5 bases). Between the trimmed V and J ends, which lost 5 bases and 6 bases, there was a span of 17 bases. The germline gives CDR1 LGHDT, CDR2 YNNKEL (reference sequence). The CDR3 is made up of 14 amino acids. CDR3 in DNA: TGTGCCAGCAGCGGAGAGACTGGGAGTTTCGAGCAGTACTTC. Encoded protein: CASSGETGSFEQYF.

This sequence joins TRBV7-9 and TRBJ2-5; 7 bases align to TRBD1. The germline V gene encodes CDR1 SEHNR and CDR2 FQNEAQ (reference sequence). J gave up 1 base and V 0 bases, and 8 bases lay outside the gene matches. CDR3 length: 17 amino acids. CDR3 bases: TGTGCCAGCAGCTTAGCGCGGACAGGAAGGCCCCAAGAGACCCAGTACTTC. Translation: CASSLARTGRPQETQYF.

The count of this clonotype is one. V and J are TRBV6-2 or TRBV6-3 and TRBJ2-7; 8 bases map to TRBD2. Germline CDR1 is MNHEY and CDR2 is SVGEGT. CDR3 length: 13 residues. V shed 7 bases, J shed 8 bases, and the junction held 10 bases outside the gene matches. In DNA, the CDR3 is TGTGCCAGCACCCGCGGGGGGCCCAGCAAGCAGTACTTC. Protein sequence: CASTRGGPSKQYF.

This clonotype was found once. CDR3 in DNA: TGCAGTGCTAGCCGGGACACGAGCAATCAGCCCCAGCATTTT. Translated: CSASRDTSNQPQHF. V gene TRBV20-1 combines with J gene TRBJ1-5, with a tentative D call TRBD1 (6 bases). The CDR3 consists of 14 residues. The ends were cut back, 3 bases at V and 1 base at J, with 10 bases in the middle. CDR1 is DFQATT, CDR2 SNEGSKA, per germline (reference sequence).